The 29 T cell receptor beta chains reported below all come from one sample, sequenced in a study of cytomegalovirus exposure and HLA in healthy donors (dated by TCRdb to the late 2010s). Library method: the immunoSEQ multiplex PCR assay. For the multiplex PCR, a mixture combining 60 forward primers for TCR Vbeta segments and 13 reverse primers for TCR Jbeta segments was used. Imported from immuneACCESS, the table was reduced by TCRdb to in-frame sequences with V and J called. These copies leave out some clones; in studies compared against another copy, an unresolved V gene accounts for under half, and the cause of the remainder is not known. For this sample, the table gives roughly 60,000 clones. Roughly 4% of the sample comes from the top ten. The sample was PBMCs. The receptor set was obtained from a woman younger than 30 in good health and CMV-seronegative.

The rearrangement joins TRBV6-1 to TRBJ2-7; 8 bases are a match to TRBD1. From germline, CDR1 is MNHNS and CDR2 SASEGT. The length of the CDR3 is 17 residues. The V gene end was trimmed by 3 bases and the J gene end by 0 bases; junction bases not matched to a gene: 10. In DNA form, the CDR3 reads TGTGCCAGCAGTGAGGCCGAGGGACAGGTGATCTCCTACGAGCAGTACTTC. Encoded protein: CASSEAEGQVISYEQYF.

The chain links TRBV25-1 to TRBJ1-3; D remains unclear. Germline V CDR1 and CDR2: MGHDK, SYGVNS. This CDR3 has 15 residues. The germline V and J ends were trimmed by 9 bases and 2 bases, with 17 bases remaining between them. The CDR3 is CASSRVDDPGNTIYF. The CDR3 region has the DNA TGTGCCAGTTCCCGGGTCGATGACCCTGGAAACACCATATATTTT.

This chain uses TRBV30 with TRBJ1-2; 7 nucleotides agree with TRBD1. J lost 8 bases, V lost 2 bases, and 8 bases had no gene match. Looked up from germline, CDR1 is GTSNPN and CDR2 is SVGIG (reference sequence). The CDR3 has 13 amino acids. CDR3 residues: CAWSLDRARGYTF. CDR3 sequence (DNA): TGTGCCTGGAGTCTCGACAGGGCGCGGGGCTACACCTTC.

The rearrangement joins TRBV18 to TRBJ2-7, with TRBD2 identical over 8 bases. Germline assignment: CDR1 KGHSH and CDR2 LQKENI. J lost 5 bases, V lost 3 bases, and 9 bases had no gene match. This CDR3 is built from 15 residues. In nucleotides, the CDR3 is TGTGCCAGCTCACCGCGAGCGGGAGCAGTAAACGAGCAGTACTTC. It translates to CASSPRAGAVNEQYF.

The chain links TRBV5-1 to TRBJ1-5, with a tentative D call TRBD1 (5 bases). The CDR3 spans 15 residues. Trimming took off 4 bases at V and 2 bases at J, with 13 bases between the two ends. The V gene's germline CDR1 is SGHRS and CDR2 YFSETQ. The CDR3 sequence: CASSKIAGGNQPQHF. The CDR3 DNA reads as TGCGCCAGCAGCAAAATAGCGGGGGGCAATCAGCCCCAGCATTTT. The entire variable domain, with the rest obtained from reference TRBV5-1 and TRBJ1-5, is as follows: KAGVTQTPRYLIKTRGQQVTLSCSPISGHRSVSWYQQTPGQGLQFLFEYFSETQRNKGNFPGRFSGRQFSNSRSEMNVSTLELGDSALYLCASSKIAGGNQPQHFGDGTRLSIL.

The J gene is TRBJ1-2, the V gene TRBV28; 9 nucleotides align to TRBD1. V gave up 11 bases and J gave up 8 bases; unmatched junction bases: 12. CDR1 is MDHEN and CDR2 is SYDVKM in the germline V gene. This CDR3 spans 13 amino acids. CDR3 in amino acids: CAAHPQGASGYTF. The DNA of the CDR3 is TGTGCCGCCCATCCACAGGGGGCGAGCGGCTACACCTTC.

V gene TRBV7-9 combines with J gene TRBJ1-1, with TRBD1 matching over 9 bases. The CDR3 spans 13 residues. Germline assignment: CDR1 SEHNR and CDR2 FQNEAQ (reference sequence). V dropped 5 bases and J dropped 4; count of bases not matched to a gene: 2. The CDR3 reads CASSQDRGTEAFF. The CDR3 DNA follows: TGTGCCAGCAGCCAGGACAGGGGCACTGAAGCTTTCTTT. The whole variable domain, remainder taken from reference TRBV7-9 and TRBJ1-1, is DTGVSQNPRHKITKRGQNVTFRCDPISEHNRLYWYRQTLGQGPEFLTYFQNEAQLEKSRLLSDRFSAERPKGSFSTLEIQRTEQGDSAMYLCASSQDRGTEAFFGQGTRLTVV.

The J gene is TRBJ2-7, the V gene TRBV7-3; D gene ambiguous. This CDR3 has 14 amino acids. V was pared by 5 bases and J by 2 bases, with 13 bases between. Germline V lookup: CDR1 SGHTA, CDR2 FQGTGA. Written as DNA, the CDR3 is TGTGCCAGCAGCGCCTCTCAGGTGACCTACGAGCAGTACTTC. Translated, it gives CASSASQVTYEQYF.

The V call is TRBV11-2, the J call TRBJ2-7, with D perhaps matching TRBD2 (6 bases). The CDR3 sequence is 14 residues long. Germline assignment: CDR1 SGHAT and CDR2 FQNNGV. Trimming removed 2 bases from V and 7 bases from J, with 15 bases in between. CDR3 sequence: CASSLLRDAGEQYF. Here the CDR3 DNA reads TGTGCCAGCAGCTTATTACGGGATGCGGGGGAGCAGTACTTC. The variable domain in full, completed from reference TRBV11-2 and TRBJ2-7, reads EAGVAQSPRYKIIEKRQSVAFWCNPISGHATLYWYQQILGQGPKLLIQFQNNGVVDDSQLPKDRFSAERLKGVDSTLKIQPAKLEDSAVYLCASSLLRDAGEQYFGPGTRLTVT.

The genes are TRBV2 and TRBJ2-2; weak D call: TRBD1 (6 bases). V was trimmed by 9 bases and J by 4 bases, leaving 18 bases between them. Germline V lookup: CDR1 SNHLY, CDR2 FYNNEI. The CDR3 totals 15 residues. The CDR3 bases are TGTGCCAGTTCTCCGGACAGCATATCCACCGGGGAGCTGTTTTTT. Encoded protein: CASSPDSISTGELFF.

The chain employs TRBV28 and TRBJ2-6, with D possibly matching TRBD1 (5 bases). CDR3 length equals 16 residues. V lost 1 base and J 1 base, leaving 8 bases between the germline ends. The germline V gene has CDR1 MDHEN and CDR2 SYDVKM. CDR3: CASSLYAGSGANVLTF. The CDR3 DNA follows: TGTGCCAGCAGTTTATACGCAGGGTCTGGGGCCAACGTCCTGACTTTC.

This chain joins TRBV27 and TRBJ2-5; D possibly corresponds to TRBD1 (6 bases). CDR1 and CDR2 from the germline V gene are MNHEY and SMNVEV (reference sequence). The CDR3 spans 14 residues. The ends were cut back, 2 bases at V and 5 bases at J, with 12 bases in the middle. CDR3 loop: CASSLQGLMETQYF. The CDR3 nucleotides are TGTGCCAGCAGTTTACAGGGGCTGATGGAGACCCAGTACTTC.

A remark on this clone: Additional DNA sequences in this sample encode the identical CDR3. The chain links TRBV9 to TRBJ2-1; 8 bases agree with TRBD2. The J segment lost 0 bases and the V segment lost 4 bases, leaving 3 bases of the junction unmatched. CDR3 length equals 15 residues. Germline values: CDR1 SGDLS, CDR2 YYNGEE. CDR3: CASSLSGISYNEQFF. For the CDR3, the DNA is TGTGCCAGCAGCCTTAGCGGGATCTCCTACAATGAGCAGTTCTTC.

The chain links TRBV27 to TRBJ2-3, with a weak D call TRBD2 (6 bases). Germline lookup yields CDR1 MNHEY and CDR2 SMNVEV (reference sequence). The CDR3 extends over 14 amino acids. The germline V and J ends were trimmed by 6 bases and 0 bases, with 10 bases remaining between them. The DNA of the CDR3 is TGTGCCAGCAGAGCAAGCGGGAGCACAGATACGCAGTATTTT. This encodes CASRASGSTDTQYF.

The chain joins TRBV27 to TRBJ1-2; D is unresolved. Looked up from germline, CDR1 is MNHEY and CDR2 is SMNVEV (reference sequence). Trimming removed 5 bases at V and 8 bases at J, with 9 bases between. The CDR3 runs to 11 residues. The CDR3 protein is CASSDLRGYTF. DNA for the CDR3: TGTGCCAGCAGTGATTTGAGGGGCTACACCTTC.

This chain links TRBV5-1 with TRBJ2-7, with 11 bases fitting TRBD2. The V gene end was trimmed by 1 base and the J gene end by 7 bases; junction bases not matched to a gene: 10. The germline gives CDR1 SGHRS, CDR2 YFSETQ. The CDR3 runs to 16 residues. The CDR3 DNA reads TGCGCCAGCAGCTTGTCATCTAGCGGGGGGCCGGGGGAGCAGTACTTC. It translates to CASSLSSSGGPGEQYF. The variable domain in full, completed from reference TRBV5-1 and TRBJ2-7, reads KAGVTQTPRYLIKTRGQQVTLSCSPISGHRSVSWYQQTPGQGLQFLFEYFSETQRNKGNFPGRFSGRQFSNSRSEMNVSTLELGDSALYLCASSLSSSGGPGEQYFGPGTRLTVT.

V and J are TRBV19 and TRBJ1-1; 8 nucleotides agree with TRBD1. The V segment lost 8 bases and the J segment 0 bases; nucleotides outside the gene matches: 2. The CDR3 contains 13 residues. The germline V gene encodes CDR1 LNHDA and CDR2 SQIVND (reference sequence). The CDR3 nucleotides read TGTGCCAGTGCAGGGGGCATGAACACTGAAGCTTTCTTT. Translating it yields CASAGGMNTEAFF.

The CDR3 sequence: CAWSPARGSTEAFF. The CDR3 nucleotides read TGTGCCTGGAGCCCCGCGCGGGGCAGCACTGAAGCTTTCTTT. The chain carries TRBV30 and TRBJ1-1; D perhaps matches TRBD1 (5 bases). V lost 3 bases, J lost 4 bases, and 15 bases lay in between. CDR1 is GTSNPN and CDR2 is SVGIG in the germline V gene (reference sequence). This CDR3 contains 14 residues.

CDR3: CASSEPFTGINQPQHF. The CDR3 DNA sequence: TGCGCCAGCAGTGAGCCCTTCACAGGAATCAATCAGCCCCAGCATTTT. This chain connects TRBV10-2 to TRBJ1-5; D perhaps matches TRBD1 (5 bases). This CDR3 region has 16 residues. Trimming stripped 2 bases from V and 3 bases from J, with 14 bases between. Germline loops: CDR1 WSHSY, CDR2 SAAADI.

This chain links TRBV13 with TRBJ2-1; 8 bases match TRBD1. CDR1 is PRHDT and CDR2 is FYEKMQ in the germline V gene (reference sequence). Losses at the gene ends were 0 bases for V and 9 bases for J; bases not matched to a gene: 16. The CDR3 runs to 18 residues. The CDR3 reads CASSLGVLADRVIGEQFF. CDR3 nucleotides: TGTGCCAGCAGCTTAGGGGTTTTGGCGGACAGGGTGATCGGTGAGCAGTTCTTC.

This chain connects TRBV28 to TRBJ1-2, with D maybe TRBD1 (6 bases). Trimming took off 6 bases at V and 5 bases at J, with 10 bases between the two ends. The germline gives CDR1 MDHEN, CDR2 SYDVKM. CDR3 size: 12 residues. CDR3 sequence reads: CASRRTGYGYTF. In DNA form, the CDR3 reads TGTGCCAGCAGACGTACAGGGTATGGCTACACCTTC.

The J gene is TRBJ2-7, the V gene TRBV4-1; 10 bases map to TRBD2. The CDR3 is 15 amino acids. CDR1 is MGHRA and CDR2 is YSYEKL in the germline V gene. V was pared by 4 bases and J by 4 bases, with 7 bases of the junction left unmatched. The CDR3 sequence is CASSLELAGFYEQYF. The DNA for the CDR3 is TGCGCCAGCAGCCTTGAACTAGCGGGGTTTTACGAGCAGTACTTC.

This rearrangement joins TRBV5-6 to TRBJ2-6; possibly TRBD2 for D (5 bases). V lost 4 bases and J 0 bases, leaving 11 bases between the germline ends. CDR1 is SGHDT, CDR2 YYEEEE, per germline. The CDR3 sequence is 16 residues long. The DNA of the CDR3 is TGTGCCAGCAGCCCTGGAGGACCCTCTGGGGCCAACGTCCTGACTTTC. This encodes CASSPGGPSGANVLTF. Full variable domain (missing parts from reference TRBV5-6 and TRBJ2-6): DAGVTQSPTHLIKTRGQQVTLRCSPKSGHDTVSWYQQALGQGPQFIFQYYEEEERQRGNFPDRFSGHQFPNYSSELNVNALLLGDSALYLCASSPGGPSGANVLTFGAGSRLTVL.

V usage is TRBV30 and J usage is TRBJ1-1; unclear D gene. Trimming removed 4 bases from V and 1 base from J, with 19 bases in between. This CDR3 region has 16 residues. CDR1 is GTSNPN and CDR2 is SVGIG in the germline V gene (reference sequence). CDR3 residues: CAWTARIMIENTEAFF. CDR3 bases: TGTGCCTGGACCGCCCGAATCATGATAGAGAACACTGAAGCTTTCTTT. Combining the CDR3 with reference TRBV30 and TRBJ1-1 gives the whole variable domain SQTIHQWPATLVQPVGSPLSLECTVEGTSNPNLYWYRQAAGRGLQLLFYSVGIGQISSEVPQNLSASRPQDRQFILSSKKLLLSDSGFYLCAWTARIMIENTEAFFGQGTRLTVV.

The CDR3 DNA is TGTGCCTGGAGTGGGGCAGGGGCCCACGAGCAGTACTTC. Translation: CAWSGAGAHEQYF. The chain uses TRBV30 and TRBJ2-7; D might be TRBD1 (6 bases). Trimming removed 1 base from V and 5 bases from J, with 12 bases in between. The germline V gene has CDR1 GTSNPN and CDR2 SVGIG (reference sequence). This CDR3 has 13 residues.

CDR3 nucleotide sequence: TGCGCCAGCAGCTTGGCAGGCACCGGGGAGCTGTTTTTT. Its translation is CASSLAGTGELFF. This chain connects TRBV5-1 to TRBJ2-2; D is ambiguous. Germline CDR1 reads SGHRS; CDR2 reads YFSETQ. Trimming stripped 0 bases from V and 4 bases from J, with 4 bases between. CDR3 length: 13 residues.

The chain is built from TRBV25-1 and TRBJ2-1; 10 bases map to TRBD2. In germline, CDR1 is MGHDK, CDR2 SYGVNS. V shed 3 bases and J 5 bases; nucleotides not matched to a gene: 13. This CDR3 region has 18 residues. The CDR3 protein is CASSESSGRRGSDNEQFF. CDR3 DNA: TGTGCCAGCAGTGAGTCTAGCGGGAGACGGGGGTCCGACAATGAGCAGTTCTTC.

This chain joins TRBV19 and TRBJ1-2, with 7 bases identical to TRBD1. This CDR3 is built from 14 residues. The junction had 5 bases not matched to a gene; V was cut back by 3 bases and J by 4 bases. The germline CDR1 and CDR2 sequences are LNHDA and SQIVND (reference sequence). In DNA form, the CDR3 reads TGTGCCAGTAGTATGGGCAGGGGGGCCTATGGCTACACCTTC. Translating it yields CASSMGRGAYGYTF. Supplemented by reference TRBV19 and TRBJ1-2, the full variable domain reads DGGITQSPKYLFRKEGQNVTLSCEQNLNHDAMYWYRQDPGQGLRLIYYSQIVNDFQKGDIAEGYSVSREKKESFPLTVTSAQKNPTAFYLCASSMGRGAYGYTFGSGTRLTVV.

The DNA for the CDR3 is TGTGCCAGCGGGGGGGGCAGGCGGGTCCTGTTTTTT. Translated, it gives CASGGGRRVLFF. The chain carries TRBV6-1 and TRBJ2-2; D possibly corresponds to TRBD2 (7 bases). The CDR3 loop spans 12 amino acids. In germline, CDR1 is MNHNS, CDR2 SASEGT. V was shortened by 8 bases and J by 14 bases, with 18 bases between the two germline ends.